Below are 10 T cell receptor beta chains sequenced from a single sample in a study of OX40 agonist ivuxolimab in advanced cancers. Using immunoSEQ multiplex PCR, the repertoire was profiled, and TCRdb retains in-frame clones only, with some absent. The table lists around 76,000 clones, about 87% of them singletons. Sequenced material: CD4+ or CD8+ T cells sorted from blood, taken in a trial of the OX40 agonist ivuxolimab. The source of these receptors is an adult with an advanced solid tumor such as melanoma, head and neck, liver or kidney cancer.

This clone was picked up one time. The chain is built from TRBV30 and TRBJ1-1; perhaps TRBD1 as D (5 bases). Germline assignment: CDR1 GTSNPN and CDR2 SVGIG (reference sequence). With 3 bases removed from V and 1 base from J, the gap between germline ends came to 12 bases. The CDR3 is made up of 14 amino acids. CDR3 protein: CAWRGGAANTEAFF. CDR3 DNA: TGTGCCTGGAGGGGTGGGGCAGCGAACACTGAAGCTTTCTTT.

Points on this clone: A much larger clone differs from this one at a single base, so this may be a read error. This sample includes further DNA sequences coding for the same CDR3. The CDR3 is CASSPQGNTEAFF. CDR3 DNA: TGTGCCAGCTCACCACAGGGAAACACTGAAGCTTTCTTT. The V call is TRBV18, the J call TRBJ1-1; D is uncertain. The germline V and J ends were trimmed by 1 base and 2 bases, with 5 bases remaining between them. The germline gives CDR1 KGHSH, CDR2 LQKENI. The CDR3 extends over 13 amino acids.

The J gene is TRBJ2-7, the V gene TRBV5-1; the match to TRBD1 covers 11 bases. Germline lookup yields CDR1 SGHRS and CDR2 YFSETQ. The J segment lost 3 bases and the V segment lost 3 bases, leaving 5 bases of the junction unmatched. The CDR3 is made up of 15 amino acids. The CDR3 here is CASSSRDRGVYEQYF. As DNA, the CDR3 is TGCGCCAGCAGCTCCCGGGACAGGGGGGTCTACGAGCAGTACTTC.

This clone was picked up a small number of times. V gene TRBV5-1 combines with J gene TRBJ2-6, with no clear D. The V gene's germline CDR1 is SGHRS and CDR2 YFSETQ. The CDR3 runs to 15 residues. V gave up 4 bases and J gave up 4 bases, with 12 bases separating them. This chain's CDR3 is CASSVAVRGANVLTF. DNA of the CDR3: TGCGCCAGCAGCGTCGCCGTGAGGGGGGCCAACGTCCTGACTTTC.

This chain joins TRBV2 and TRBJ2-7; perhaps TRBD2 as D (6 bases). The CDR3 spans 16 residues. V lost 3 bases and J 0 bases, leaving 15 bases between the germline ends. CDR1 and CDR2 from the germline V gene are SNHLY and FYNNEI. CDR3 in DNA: TGTGCCAGCAGTGAGGAGAATACGCGGGGCTCCTACGAGCAGTACTTC. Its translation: CASSEENTRGSYEQYF.

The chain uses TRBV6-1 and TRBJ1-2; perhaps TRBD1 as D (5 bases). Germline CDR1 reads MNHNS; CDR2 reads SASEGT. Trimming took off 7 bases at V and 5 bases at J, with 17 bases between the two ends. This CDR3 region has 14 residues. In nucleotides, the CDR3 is TGTGCCAGCACCTTGGATCGGGGGATGTATGGCTACACCTTC. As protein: CASTLDRGMYGYTF.

DNA of the CDR3: TGTGCCAGCTCACCTGGGATGACTAATGAAAAACTGTTTTTT. Translated, it gives CASSPGMTNEKLFF. The V gene is TRBV18, the J gene TRBJ1-4; the D is unclear. The V end was cut by 3 bases, the J end by 2 bases, with 7 bases between. Germline assignment: CDR1 KGHSH and CDR2 LQKENI. This CDR3 is built from 14 residues.

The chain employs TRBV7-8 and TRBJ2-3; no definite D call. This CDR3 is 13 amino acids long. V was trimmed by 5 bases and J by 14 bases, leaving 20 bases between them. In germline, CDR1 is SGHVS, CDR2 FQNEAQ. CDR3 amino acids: CASSVRPDSFRYF. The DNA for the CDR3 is TGTGCCAGCAGCGTCCGACCAGACTCCTTTCGGTATTTT.

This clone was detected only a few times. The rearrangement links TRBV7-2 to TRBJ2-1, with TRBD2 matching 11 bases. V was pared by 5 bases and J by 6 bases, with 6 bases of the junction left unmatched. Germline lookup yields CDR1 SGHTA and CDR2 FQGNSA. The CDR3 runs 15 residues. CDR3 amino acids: CASSRGTSGLNEQFF. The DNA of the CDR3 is TGTGCCAGCAGCCGGGGGACTAGCGGACTCAATGAGCAGTTCTTC. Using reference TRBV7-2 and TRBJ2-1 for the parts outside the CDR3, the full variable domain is GAGVSQSPSNKVTEKGKDVELRCDPISGHTALYWYRQSLGQGLEFLIYFQGNSAPDKSGLPSDRFSAERTGGSVSTLTIQRTQQEDSAVYLCASSRGTSGLNEQFFGPGTRLTVL.

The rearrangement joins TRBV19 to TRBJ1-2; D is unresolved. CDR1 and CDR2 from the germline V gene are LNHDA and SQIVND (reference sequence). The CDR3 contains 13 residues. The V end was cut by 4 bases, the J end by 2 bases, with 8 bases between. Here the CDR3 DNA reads TGTGCCAGTAGTACCGGGCTAAACTATGGCTACACCTTC. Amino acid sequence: CASSTGLNYGYTF.